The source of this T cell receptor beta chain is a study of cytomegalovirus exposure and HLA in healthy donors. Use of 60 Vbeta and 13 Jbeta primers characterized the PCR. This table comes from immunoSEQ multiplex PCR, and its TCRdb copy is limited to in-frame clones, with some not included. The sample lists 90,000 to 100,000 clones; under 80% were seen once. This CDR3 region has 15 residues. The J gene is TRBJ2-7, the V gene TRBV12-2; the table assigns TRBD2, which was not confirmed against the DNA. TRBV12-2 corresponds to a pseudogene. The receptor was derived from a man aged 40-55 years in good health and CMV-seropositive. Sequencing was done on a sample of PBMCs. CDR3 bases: TGTGCAAGTCGCACGCGGGACGGTATCTCCTACGAGCAGTACTTC. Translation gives CASRTRDGISYEQYF.